Included here is one T cell receptor (beta chain) sequence, with context. Its cognate antigen has yet to be identified. Per-base qualities were not stored, and no clone one base away is much larger. The library relied on the immunoSEQ multiplex PCR assay. TCR beta CDR3 sequencing was performed on DNA from the cultured, isolated CD4+ T cells. Per the authors' processing: Non-productive TCR sequences were removed, reads were trimmed to the CDR3 region, and CDR3s of at least 7 amino acids were retained. The MANAFEST web app was used to identify antigen-specific clonotypes by comparing expansion in peptide wells with expansion in reference cultures. To count as positive, a clone had to show expansion at FDR<0.05 compared with the reference and with all other wells, an odds ratio above 5, and a frequency above 0.1% in two replicate wells. Cross-reactive clonotypes were defined as significantly expanded in SARS-CoV-2 spike wells and in at least one common cold coronavirus spike condition. CDR3 similarity was assessed by Levenshtein distance with the stringdist R package, and unrooted trees were built with ape in R 3.6.1. TCRdb took over this immuneACCESS table, retaining in-frame rearrangements with V and J assigned. Such tables are incomplete; in checked studies, under half of the missing clones stem from an unresolved V gene, and the remainder is unexplained. D and trimming were read from the DNA, whereas the V and J calls and clone size are those reported in that table. For this sample there are under 45,000 clones; more than 60% appear just once. Jointly, the top ten make up roughly 24% of the sample.

In the ViraFEST assay, PBMC were stimulated with viral peptide pools, and TCR sequencing was then used to find antigen-specific CD4+ T cell clonotypes based on their expansion. After 10 to 11 days of culture, CD4+ T cells were isolated with the EasySep CD4+ T cell isolation kit. None of the healthy vaccine recipients had a prior SARS-CoV-2 infection, which was confirmed by nucleocapsid antibody tests that came back negative both before and after vaccination. Around 2 million PBMC per well were cultured in IMDM with 5% human AB serum, roughly 10 IU/ml IL-2 and gentamicin, plus 10 ug/ml peptides. On days 3 and 7, half of the culture medium was replaced with fresh IL-2-containing medium. Unless noted otherwise, every peptide stimulation condition was grown in triplicate wells. Using Ficoll-Paque Plus gradient centrifugation, PBMC were separated from whole blood and then either used fresh or cryopreserved at -140C. The overlapping peptide pools covered the spike proteins of SARS-CoV-2 and of the common cold coronaviruses HCoV-NL63, HCoV-OC43 and HCoV-229E. The QIAamp micro DNA kit was used to extract genomic DNA from the cultured CD4+ T cells.

These data belong to a study of vaccination effects on CD4 cells after COVID-19 (dated by TCRdb to the early 2020s). About the investigation overall: Participants received two doses of either the BNT162b2 or the mRNA-1273 mRNA SARS-CoV-2 vaccine. SARS-CoV-2 spike-specific CD4+ TCR repertoires from before and after mRNA vaccination were compared in COVID-19 convalescent patients and in infection-naive vaccine recipients. Altogether, around ten COVID-19 convalescent patients and several SARS-CoV-2-naive healthy vaccine recipients made up the full study. In the study, cultures from other donors were sequenced using the Oncomine TCR Beta short-read assay on an Illumina iSeq 100.

The research as a whole found: Among healthy vaccine recipients, nearly all vaccine-induced clones were SARS-CoV-2 mono-reactive, and just 1 of 255 was cross-reactive with common cold coronaviruses. At late post-vaccination timepoints, both infection-induced and vaccine-induced clones showed marked clonal contraction, consistent with waning T cell responses. Limitations of the study were the small number of convalescent patients and the absence of early post-infection timepoints.

At the junction V is shortened by 0 bases and J by 0 bases; bases outside the gene matches: 5. The CDR1 and CDR2 encoded by the germline V gene are SGHRS and YFSETQ. The CDR3 runs 16 residues from the cysteine to the phenylalanine. Only the CDR3 DNA stays, 48 bases, in frame from base 1. The sequencing here drew on CD4+ T cells from PBMCs cultured with HCoV-OC43 spike peptides, taken before COVID-19 vaccination. The cell subset or site label on this specimen signifies: HCoV-OC43 spike overlapping peptide pool stimulation. The sequence derives from a human donor who received a COVID-19 vaccine. The chain joins TRBV5-1 to TRBJ2-7; 8 of the junction bases match TRBD2. The nucleotide sequence reads as follows: TGCGCCAGCAGCTTGGTTGAGCGGGGGAGCTCCTACGAGCAGTACTTC. Its protein is CASSLVERGSSYEQYF.